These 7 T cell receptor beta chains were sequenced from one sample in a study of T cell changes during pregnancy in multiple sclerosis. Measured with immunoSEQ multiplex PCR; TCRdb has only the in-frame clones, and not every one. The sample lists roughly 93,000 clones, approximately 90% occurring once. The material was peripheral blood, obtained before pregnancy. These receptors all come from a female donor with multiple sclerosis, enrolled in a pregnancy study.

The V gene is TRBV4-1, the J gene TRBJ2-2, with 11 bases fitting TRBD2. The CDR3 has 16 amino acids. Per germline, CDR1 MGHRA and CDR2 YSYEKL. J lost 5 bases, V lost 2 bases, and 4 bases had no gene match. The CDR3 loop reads CASSQIWTSGTGELFF. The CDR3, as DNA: TGCGCCAGCAGCCAAATATGGACTAGCGGGACCGGGGAGCTGTTTTTT.

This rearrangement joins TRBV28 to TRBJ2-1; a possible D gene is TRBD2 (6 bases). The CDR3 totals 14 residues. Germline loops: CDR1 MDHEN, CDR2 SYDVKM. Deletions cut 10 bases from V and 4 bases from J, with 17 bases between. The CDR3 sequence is CATLPKRAYNEQFF. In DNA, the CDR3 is TGTGCCACCCTACCCAAGCGGGCATACAATGAGCAGTTCTTC.

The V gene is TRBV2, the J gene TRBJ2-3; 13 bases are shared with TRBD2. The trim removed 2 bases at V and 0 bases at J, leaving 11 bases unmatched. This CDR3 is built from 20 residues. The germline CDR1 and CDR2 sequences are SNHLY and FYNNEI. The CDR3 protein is CASSESKLVTSGGSTDTQYF. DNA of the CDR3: TGTGCCAGCAGTGAAAGTAAATTAGTGACTAGCGGGGGGAGCACAGATACGCAGTATTTT. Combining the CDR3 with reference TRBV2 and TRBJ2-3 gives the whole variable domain EPEVTQTPSHQVTQMGQEVILRCVPISNHLYFYWYRQILGQKVEFLVSFYNNEISEKSEIFDDQFSVERPDGSNFTLKIRSTKLEDSAMYFCASSESKLVTSGGSTDTQYFGPGTRLTVL.

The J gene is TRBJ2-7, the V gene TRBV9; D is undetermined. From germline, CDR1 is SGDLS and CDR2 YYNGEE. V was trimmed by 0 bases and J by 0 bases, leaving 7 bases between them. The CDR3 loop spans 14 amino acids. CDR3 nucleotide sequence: TGTGCCAGCAGCGTAGCCCTGAGCTCCTACGAGCAGTACTTC. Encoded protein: CASSVALSSYEQYF.

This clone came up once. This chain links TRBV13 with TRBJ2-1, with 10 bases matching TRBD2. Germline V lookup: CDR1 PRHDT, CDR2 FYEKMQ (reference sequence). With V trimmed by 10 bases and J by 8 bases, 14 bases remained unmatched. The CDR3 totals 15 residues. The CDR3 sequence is CATVATSGAWDEQFF. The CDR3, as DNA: TGTGCCACCGTAGCCACTAGCGGGGCCTGGGATGAGCAGTTCTTC. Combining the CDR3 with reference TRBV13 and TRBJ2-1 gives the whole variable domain AAGVIQSPRHLIKEKRETATLKCYPIPRHDTVYWYQQGPGQDPQFLISFYEKMQSDKGSIPDRFSAQQFSDYHSELNMSSLELGDSALYFCATVATSGAWDEQFFGPGTRLTVL.

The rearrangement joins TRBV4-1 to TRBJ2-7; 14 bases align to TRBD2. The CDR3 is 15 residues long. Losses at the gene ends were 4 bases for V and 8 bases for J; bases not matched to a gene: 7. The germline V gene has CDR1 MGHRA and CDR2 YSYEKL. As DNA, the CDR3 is TGCGCCAGCAGCCCTAAGGGACTAGCGGGAGAGAAGCAGTACTTC. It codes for CASSPKGLAGEKQYF.

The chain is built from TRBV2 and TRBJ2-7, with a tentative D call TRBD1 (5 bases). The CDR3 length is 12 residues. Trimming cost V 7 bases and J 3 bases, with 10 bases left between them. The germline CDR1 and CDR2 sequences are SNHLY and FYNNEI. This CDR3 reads CASNPTVYEQYF. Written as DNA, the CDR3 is TGTGCCAGCAACCCGACAGTCTACGAGCAGTACTTC.